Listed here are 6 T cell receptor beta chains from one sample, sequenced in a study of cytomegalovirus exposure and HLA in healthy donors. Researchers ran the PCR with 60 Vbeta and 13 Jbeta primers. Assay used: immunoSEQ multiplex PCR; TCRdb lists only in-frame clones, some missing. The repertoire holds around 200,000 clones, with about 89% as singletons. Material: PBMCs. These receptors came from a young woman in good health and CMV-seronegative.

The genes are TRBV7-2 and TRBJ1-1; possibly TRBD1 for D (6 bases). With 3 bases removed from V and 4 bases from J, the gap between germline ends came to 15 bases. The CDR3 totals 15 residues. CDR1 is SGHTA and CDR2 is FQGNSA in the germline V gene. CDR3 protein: CASSFLGGHGTEAFF. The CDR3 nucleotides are TGTGCCAGCAGCTTCCTGGGGGGGCACGGCACTGAAGCTTTCTTT.

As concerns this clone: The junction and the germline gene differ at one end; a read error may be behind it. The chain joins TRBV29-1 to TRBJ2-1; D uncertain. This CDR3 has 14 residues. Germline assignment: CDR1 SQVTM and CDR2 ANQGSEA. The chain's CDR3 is CSVKEDSIVNEQFF. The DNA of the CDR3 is TGCAGCGTTAAAGAGGATAGCATAGTCAATGAGCAGTTCTTC.

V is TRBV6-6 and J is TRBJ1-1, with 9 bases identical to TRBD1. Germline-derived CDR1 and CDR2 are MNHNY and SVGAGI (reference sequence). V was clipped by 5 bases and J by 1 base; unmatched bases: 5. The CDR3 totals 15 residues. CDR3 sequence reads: CASSTPGQGNTEAFF. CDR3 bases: TGTGCCAGCAGTACGCCGGGACAGGGGAACACTGAAGCTTTCTTT.

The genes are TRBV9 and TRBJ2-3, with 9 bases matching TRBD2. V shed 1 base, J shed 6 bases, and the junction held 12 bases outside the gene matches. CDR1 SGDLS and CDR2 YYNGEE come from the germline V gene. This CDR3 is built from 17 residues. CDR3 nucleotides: TGTGCCAGCAGCGTAACATTCGCGGGGGGGTATGGGGATACGCAGTATTTT. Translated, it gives CASSVTFAGGYGDTQYF.

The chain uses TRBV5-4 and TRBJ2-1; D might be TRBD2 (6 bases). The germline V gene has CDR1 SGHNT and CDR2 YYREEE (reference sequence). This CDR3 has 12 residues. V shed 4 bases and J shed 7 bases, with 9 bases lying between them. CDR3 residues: CASSLAWNEQFF. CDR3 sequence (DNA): TGTGCCAGCAGCCTAGCGTGGAATGAGCAGTTCTTC.

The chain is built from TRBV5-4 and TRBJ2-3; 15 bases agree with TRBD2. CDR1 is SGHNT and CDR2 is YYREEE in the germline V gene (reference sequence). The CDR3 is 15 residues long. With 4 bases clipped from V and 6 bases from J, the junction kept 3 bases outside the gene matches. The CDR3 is CASSQGTSGGDTQYF. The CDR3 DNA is TGTGCCAGCAGCCAAGGGACTAGCGGGGGGGATACGCAGTATTTT.